These 15 T cell receptor beta chains came from one sample sequenced in a study of T cell responses to AZD1222 COVID-19 vaccine. Using immunoSEQ multiplex PCR, the repertoire was profiled, and TCRdb retains in-frame clones only, with some absent. Of roughly 160,000 clones detected, around 90% appear once; the ten largest clones hold about 4.6%. The material was peripheral blood, obtained on day 0 of MenACWY control vaccination. The origin of the receptors is an adult in good health.

The chain couples TRBV7-8 to TRBJ2-5; D gene ambiguous. Germline V lookup: CDR1 SGHVS, CDR2 FQNEAQ. V lost 5 bases, J lost 4 bases, and 5 bases lay in between. CDR3 size: 11 residues. Here the CDR3 reads CASSPLETQYF. For the CDR3, the DNA is TGTGCCAGCAGCCCGCTAGAGACCCAGTACTTC. Supplemented by reference TRBV7-8 and TRBJ2-5, the full variable domain reads GAGVSQSPRYKVAKRGQDVALRCDPISGHVSLFWYQQALGQGPEFLTYFQNEAQLDKSGLPSDRFFAERPEGSVSTLKIQRTQQEDSAVYLCASSPLETQYFGPGTRLLVL.

The J gene is TRBJ2-7, the V gene TRBV28, with D possibly being TRBD1 (6 bases). Germline CDR1 reads MDHEN; CDR2 reads SYDVKM. V was shortened by 5 bases and J by 2 bases, with 7 bases between the two germline ends. CDR3 size: 12 residues. CDR3 DNA: TGTGCCAGCAGTGGACAGCCCTACGAGCAGTACTTC. This sequence encodes CASSGQPYEQYF.

This chain connects TRBV9 to TRBJ2-1, with D possibly TRBD1 on 6 matching bases. Deletions cut 4 bases from V and 3 bases from J, with 11 bases between. The CDR3 consists of 14 residues. CDR1 is SGDLS, CDR2 YYNGEE, per germline. The CDR3, as DNA: TGTGCCAGCAGCCCTCAGGGGATCTACAATGAGCAGTTCTTC. Protein sequence: CASSPQGIYNEQFF.

This chain connects TRBV11-2 to TRBJ2-7; no clear D gene. This CDR3 region has 13 residues. Germline values: CDR1 SGHAT, CDR2 FQNNGV. Deletions cut 3 bases from V and 2 bases from J, with 8 bases between. This chain's CDR3 is CASSLNPTYEQYF. CDR3 in DNA: TGTGCCAGCAGCTTGAACCCCACCTACGAGCAGTACTTC.

This clone appeared a single time. CDR3: CASSSGTTYTDTQYF. The CDR3 DNA is TGTGCCAGCAGCTCCGGGACTACTTACACAGATACGCAGTATTTT. The rearrangement links TRBV9 to TRBJ2-3, with 7 positions matching TRBD2. CDR3 length: 15 residues. The germline V gene encodes CDR1 SGDLS and CDR2 YYNGEE. J was trimmed by 2 bases and V by 4 bases; bases with no gene match: 7.

The V gene is TRBV28, the J gene TRBJ2-4, with a weak D call TRBD1 (7 bases). V lost 6 bases, J lost 0 bases, and 15 bases lay in between. CDR3 length: 16 amino acids. From germline, CDR1 is MDHEN and CDR2 SYDVKM. This CDR3 reads CASRARGVEAKNIQYF. CDR3 sequence (DNA): TGTGCCAGCAGAGCCAGGGGGGTCGAAGCCAAAAACATTCAGTACTTC.

V usage is TRBV7-3 and J usage is TRBJ2-1; 10 bases are a match to TRBD2. The CDR3 length is 15 residues. Trimming at V came to 5 bases and at J to 4 bases, leaving 5 bases not matched to a gene. Germline V gene data show CDR1 as SGHTA and CDR2 as FQGTGA. The CDR3 is CASSGSSGSYNEQFF. CDR3 in DNA: TGTGCCAGCAGCGGATCTAGCGGGAGTTACAATGAGCAGTTCTTC.

The chain combines TRBV7-2 with TRBJ2-1; D is perhaps TRBD2 (5 bases). The CDR3 has 15 residues. The germline V gene encodes CDR1 SGHTA and CDR2 FQGNSA. V was cut by 5 bases and J by 3 bases, with 14 bases left in between. CDR3 amino acids: CASSPVGGRYNEQFF. CDR3 bases: TGTGCCAGCAGCCCGGTAGGCGGGCGCTACAATGAGCAGTTCTTC. The full variable domain, in which reference TRBV7-2 and TRBJ2-1 provide the parts outside the CDR3, is GAGVSQSPSNKVTEKGKDVELRCDPISGHTALYWYRQSLGQGLEFLIYFQGNSAPDKSGLPSDRFSAERTGGSVSTLTIQRTQQEDSAVYLCASSPVGGRYNEQFFGPGTRLTVL.

The chain recombines TRBV6-5 with TRBJ2-7, with 8 bases fitting TRBD1. CDR3 length: 14 amino acids. CDR1 and CDR2 from the germline V gene are MNHEY and SVGAGI. Trimming at V came to 8 bases and at J to 0 bases, leaving 6 bases not matched to a gene. CDR3 DNA: TGTGCCAGCGCCGGACAGGGTAACTCCTACGAGCAGTACTTC. Amino acid sequence: CASAGQGNSYEQYF.

The chain employs TRBV7-8 and TRBJ1-2; D gene ambiguous. The length of the CDR3 is 13 residues. V dropped 5 bases and J dropped 5 bases, with 12 bases sitting between them. CDR1 SGHVS and CDR2 FQNEAQ come from the germline V gene. The CDR3 is CASSPMETYGYTF. For the CDR3, the DNA is TGTGCCAGCAGCCCAATGGAGACTTATGGCTACACCTTC.

This chain joins TRBV5-4 and TRBJ1-2; 11 bases are a match to TRBD1. The CDR3 length is 14 residues. Germline assignment: CDR1 SGHNT and CDR2 YYREEE (reference sequence). Losses at the gene ends were 2 bases for V and 8 bases for J; bases not matched to a gene: 5. In nucleotides, the CDR3 is TGTGCCAGCAGCTTTGGACAGGGGGCTGACGGCTACACCTTC. It translates to CASSFGQGADGYTF.

The CDR3 nucleotides read TGCAGCGGGGGGGATGACAGGGTGGCAGATACGCAGTATTTT. It specifies CSGGDDRVADTQYF. This sequence joins TRBV29-1 and TRBJ2-3; weak D call: TRBD1 (7 bases). Germline V gene lookup returns CDR1 SQVTM and CDR2 ANQGSEA. The V and J ends lost 7 bases and 4 bases respectively, with 18 bases between them. The CDR3 has 14 amino acids.

CDR3 sequence (DNA): TGTGCCAGCAGTTACGGCTTGCCCTCCTACGAGCAGTACTTC. Translated: CASSYGLPSYEQYF. The genes are TRBV6-2 or TRBV6-3 and TRBJ2-7; D is ambiguous. V was pared by 2 bases and J by 0 bases, with 8 bases between. The CDR3 length is 14 residues. Germline CDR1 MNHEY, CDR2 SVGEGT.

DNA for the CDR3: TGTGCCAGCAGTTTACCTTCTGGGGGCCAAGAGACCCAGTACTTC. It encodes CASSLPSGGQETQYF. The chain joins TRBV28 to TRBJ2-5; D possibly matches TRBD1 or TRBD2 (5 bases each). The CDR3 covers 15 residues. V was pared by 2 bases and J by 1 base, with 11 bases between. Germline V gene lookup returns CDR1 MDHEN and CDR2 SYDVKM.

The rearrangement uses TRBV27 and TRBJ1-1; D uncertain. V was pared by 6 bases and J by 1 base, with 3 bases between. The CDR3 extends over 11 amino acids. Germline CDR1 reads MNHEY; CDR2 reads SMNVEV (reference sequence). In nucleotides, the CDR3 is TGTGCCAGCAGGACGAACACTGAAGCTTTCTTT. This gives the protein CASRTNTEAFF.